This TCR beta chain was captured in a study of blood T cell repertoires in COVID-19. Trimming removed 5 bases at V and 4 bases at J, with 11 bases between. Germline CDR1 is SGHVS and CDR2 is FQNEAQ. The CDR3 loop spans 13 amino acids. Here immunoSEQ multiplex PCR was the method, and the copy in TCRdb shows in-frame clones only, minus some. Of around 210,000 clones in the sample, more than 80% were seen once. Patients in Seattle were enrolled during active infection, then followed longitudinally. The origin of this receptor is a woman aged 80 or over with COVID-19, enrolled during active disease. The genes are TRBV7-8 and TRBJ1-1; D may be TRBD1 (5 bases). Sample: peripheral blood. CDR3 sequence reads: CASSTGRGTEAFF. CDR3 nucleotide sequence: TGTGCCAGCAGCACTGGGAGGGGCACTGAAGCTTTCTTT.